One and the same sample provided the 6 T cell receptor beta chains below, sequenced in a study of shared clonotypes between healthy human individuals. The assay was immunoSEQ multiplex PCR, and TCRdb's table has in-frame clones only and misses some. The table has about 1 million clones, 60% to 80% seen once. Sample: memory CD4+ T cells sorted from blood. Noted subset: CD45RA-negative fraction. The source is a man aged 18 to 30 in good health.

The V call is TRBV6-5, the J call TRBJ2-6; D call uncertain. From germline, CDR1 is MNHEY and CDR2 SVGAGI. V was shortened by 6 bases and J by 2 bases, with 5 bases between the two germline ends. The CDR3 covers 13 residues. The CDR3 DNA reads as TGTGCCAGCAGCCAAGCTGGGGCCAACGTCCTGACTTTC. Protein sequence: CASSQAGANVLTF.

For this clone: The same CDR3 arises from other DNA sequences in this sample as well. This chain uses TRBV5-1 with TRBJ2-5; 11 positions agree with TRBD2. This CDR3 region has 15 residues. V lost 0 bases to trimming and J lost 3 bases; unmatched junction nucleotides: 1. Germline V CDR1 and CDR2: SGHRS, YFSETQ. In DNA form, the CDR3 reads TGCGCCAGCAGCTTGGGACTAGCGGGGAAAGAGACCCAGTACTTC. Amino acids: CASSLGLAGKETQYF.

This rearrangement joins TRBV7-9 to TRBJ2-5; 7 bases align to TRBD2. The germline V gene encodes CDR1 SEHNR and CDR2 FQNEAQ (reference sequence). Germline trimming cut 1 base from V and 6 bases from J; bases unmatched to any gene: 5. The CDR3 is made up of 14 amino acids. CDR3 DNA sequence: TGTGCCAGCAGCTTAGTCCAGGGAGGGAAGACCCAGTACTTC. Its protein product is CASSLVQGGKTQYF.

The chain couples TRBV5-5 to TRBJ1-2; D is unclear. Germline CDR1 and CDR2: SGHKS and YYEKEE (reference sequence). Trimming removed 0 bases at V and 4 bases at J, with 13 bases between. The CDR3 has 15 amino acids. This CDR3 reads CASSLGGGTSYGYTF. CDR3 in DNA: TGTGCCAGCAGCTTGGGAGGTGGAACCTCCTATGGCTACACCTTC.

This chain connects TRBV2 to TRBJ1-5; TRBD1 aligns across 8 bases. The CDR3 sequence is 15 residues long. The germline V gene encodes CDR1 SNHLY and CDR2 FYNNEI. V was clipped by 2 bases and J by 3 bases; unmatched bases: 3. CDR3 region: CASSEQGANNQPQHF. For the CDR3, the DNA is TGTGCCAGCAGTGAACAGGGGGCAAACAATCAGCCCCAGCATTTT. The entire variable domain, with the rest obtained from reference TRBV2 and TRBJ1-5, is as follows: EPEVTQTPSHQVTQMGQEVILRCVPISNHLYFYWYRQILGQKVEFLVSFYNNEISEKSEIFDDQFSVERPDGSNFTLKIRSTKLEDSAMYFCASSEQGANNQPQHFGDGTRLSIL.

The J gene is TRBJ2-5, the V gene TRBV18, with unresolved D. This CDR3 is 21 amino acids long. V gave up 1 base and J gave up 1 base, with 28 bases separating them. Germline V lookup: CDR1 KGHSH, CDR2 LQKENI. The CDR3 loop is CASSPRWETAVTFTSQETQYF. The CDR3 DNA follows: TGTGCCAGCTCACCACGGTGGGAAACGGCGGTGACCTTCACCTCCCAAGAGACCCAGTACTTC.